What follows is one T cell receptor (beta chain) and its context. CDR3 size: 21 residues. Germline CDR1 LNHDA, CDR2 SQIVND (reference sequence). With V trimmed by 0 bases and J by 2 bases, 14 bases remained unmatched. These data are taken from a study of blood T cell repertoires in COVID-19. Study summary: Donors in the United States, Italy and Spain gave samples during acute or convalescent COVID-19. Nucleic acid was either cDNA or gDNA, and it came from T cells, B-cell-depleted T cells, or PBMCs.

In the authors' workflow: Amplification of reference gene primers provided the estimated nucleated cell counts. Clones were read by immunoSEQ multiplex PCR, and TCRdb kept only the in-frame ones, dropping some. From that table come the V and J calls and clone size; the DNA was used to work out D and trimming. This table has about 150,000 clones, 87% appearing once. The genes are TRBV19 and TRBJ2-4; 12 bases align to TRBD2. This TCR came from a man at least 80 years old with acute or convalescent COVID-19. Sequencing was performed on peripheral blood. The CDR3 sequence: CASSIEMGQGLAGGTKNIQYF. The CDR3 bases are TGTGCCAGTAGTATAGAGATGGGTCAGGGGCTAGCGGGAGGGACCAAAAACATTCAGTACTTC.